The sequence of this TCR beta chain was determined in a study of T-cell memory formation after mild COVID-19 (dated by TCRdb to 2020 to 2023). Regarding the research as a whole: Most TCR sequence clusters were specific to one of the two donors. The cohort was made up of two young adult volunteers, one female and one male, who were previously healthy. In a couple of donors, T-cell clones that expanded and contracted after mild COVID-19 were followed by sequencing TCRalpha and TCRbeta repertoires longitudinally. What the study reported, not specific to this receptor: Contracting CD4+ clones appeared mostly in the CM and EM memory subsets, whereas CD8+ clones were enriched in EMRA. Whether the second-wave clones peaking on day 37 were SARS-CoV-2 specific was not confirmed. From day 15 to 85, contracting clones showed balanced CD4/CD8 phenotypes, whereas a second wave of clones that expanded from day 15 to 37 leaned towards CD4+. The study covered only a couple of mild cases, and larger cohorts including severe cases with pre-infection samples were considered necessary. Some responding clones were found in pre-infection memory, which suggests that pre-existing cross-reactive memory T cells took part in the SARS-CoV-2 response.

A word on this clonotype: What this receptor recognizes is not known. Base qualities are not at hand, and no much larger clone is one base apart.

The CDR3 contains 14 residues, cysteine and phenylalanine counted. Of all the DNA, just the CDR3 is kept, 42 bases in frame from base 1. Ficoll-Paque density gradient centrifugation was used to isolate PBMCs. Sequencing took place on an Illumina NovaSeq 6000. TCRalpha and TCRbeta cDNA libraries were built by 5'RACE with constant-segment primers, adding sample barcodes and unique molecular identifiers. Trizol reagent was used to extract RNA from every sample. Libraries were amplified in two PCR steps, with a second sample barcode and Illumina TruSeq adapters added in the second step. Libraries were sequenced on an Illumina NovaSeq with 2 x 150 bp paired-end reads. The authors' pipeline ran thus. With migec v1.2.7, reads were demultiplexed and then collapsed into UMI-guided consensus sequences. Using mixcr v2.1.11, UMI consensuses were aligned to TRA and TRB V and J templates and then assembled into clonotypes. Clonotypes were classified as expanded or contracted when called significant by both edgeR and NoisET, with noise models trained on biological replicates. For edgeR calls, the cutoffs were a false discovery rate-adjusted p below 0.01 and a log2 fold-change threshold of 1. As an exploratory analysis of dynamics, max-normalized trajectories of the 1000 most abundant clonotypes were examined with PCA combined with hierarchical clustering. The CD4 or CD8 phenotype of responding clones was assigned using the separately sequenced CD4+ and CD8+ repertoires. TCRdb's own reprocessing of the public reads used fastp at Q25 and MiXCR and kept productive beta chains. Each CDR3 protein gets just one entry, which takes the most common genes and DNA from the rows behind it. The authors' filters were not applied to this entry. The table for this sample lists around 510,000 distinct CDR3 sequences; about a fifth of them were counted only once. Roughly 9.1% of the sample rests with the top ten.

This TCR was recovered from an adult woman who had mild COVID-19 (a few samples of this study predate the infection). The sample titles of this study are shuffled in the database, so cell type and time point are left out; the donor was told from shared clones. Source material: PBMCs or a T cell subset sorted from them (not recorded which). The V and J genes are TRBV21-1 and TRBJ2-5; TRBD1 is the table's D call, not checked against the DNA. TRBV21-1 is annotated as a pseudogene. CDR3 loop: CASSKGGPSETQYF. The sequenced DNA is TGTGCCAGCAGCAAAGGGGGACCGTCAGAGACCCAGTACTTC.